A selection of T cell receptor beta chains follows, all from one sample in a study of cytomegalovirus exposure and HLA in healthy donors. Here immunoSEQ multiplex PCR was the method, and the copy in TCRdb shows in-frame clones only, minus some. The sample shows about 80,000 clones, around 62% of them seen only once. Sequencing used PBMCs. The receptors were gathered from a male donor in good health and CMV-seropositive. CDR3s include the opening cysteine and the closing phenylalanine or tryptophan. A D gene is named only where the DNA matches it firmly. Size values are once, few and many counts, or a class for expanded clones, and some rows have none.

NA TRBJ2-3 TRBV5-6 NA TGTGCCAGCAGCTTGGTACCGGTCCGGGGCACAGATACGCAGTATTTT CASSLVPVRGTDTQYF
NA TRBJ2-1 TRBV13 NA TGTGCCAGCAGCAGACAGGAAGGTGGGCAGTTCTTC CASSRQEGGQFF
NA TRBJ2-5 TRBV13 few TGTGCCAGCAGCCCCAAATGGGCGGGGATCAAAGAGACCCAGTACTTC CASSPKWAGIKETQYF
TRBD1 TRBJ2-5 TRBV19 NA TGTGCCAGTACCAACCGGGACAGAGCACAAGAGACCCAGTACTTC CASTNRDRAQETQYF
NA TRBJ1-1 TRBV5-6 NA TGTGCCAGCAGCGAGGGACTCGGGAACACTGAAGCTTTCTTT CASSEGLGNTEAFF
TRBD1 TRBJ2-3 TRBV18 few TGTGCCAGCTCACCACCGGGACAGAGCACAGATACGCAGTATTTT CASSPPGQSTDTQYF
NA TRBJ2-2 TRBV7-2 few TGTGCCAGCAGCTTAATTGGCAGGGGAGAGGTAACCGGGGAGCTGTTTTTT CASSLIGRGEVTGELFF
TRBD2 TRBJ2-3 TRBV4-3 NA TGCGCCAGCAGCCTCTCTAGCGGGAGTGCAGATACGCAGTATTTT CASSLSSGSADTQYF
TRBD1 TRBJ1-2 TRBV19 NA TGTGCCAGTAGTCGGGGACAGTTAAACTATGGCTACACCTTC CASSRGQLNYGYTF
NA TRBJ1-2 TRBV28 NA TGTGCCAGCAGCCTATCGGGGGGGTATGGCTACACCTTC CASSLSGGYGYTF
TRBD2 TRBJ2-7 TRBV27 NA TGTGCCAGCAGTTTTAGCGGGGGTTCCTACGAGCAGTACTTC CASSFSGGSYEQYF
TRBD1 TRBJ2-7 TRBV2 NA TGTGCCAGCAGGGACAGGGGAGACTACGAGCAGTACTTC CASRDRGDYEQYF
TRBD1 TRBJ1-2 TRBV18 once TGTGCCAGCTCAGCAGGGACAGGCTATGGCTACACCTTC CASSAGTGYGYTF
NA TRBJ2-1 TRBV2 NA TGTGCCAGCAGTGAAACGGGTCTCAATGAGCAGTTCTTC CASSETGLNEQFF
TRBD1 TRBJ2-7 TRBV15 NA TGTGCCACCAGCAGAGGGGGGACAGTCGAGCAGTACTTC CATSRGGTVEQYF
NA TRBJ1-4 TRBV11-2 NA TGTGCCAGCAGCTTACTCTCTGTTGAAAAACTGTTTTTT CASSLLSVEKLFF
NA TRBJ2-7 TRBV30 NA TGTGCCTGGACCGGCCAGGTCTCCTACGAGCAGTACTTC CAWTGQVSYEQYF
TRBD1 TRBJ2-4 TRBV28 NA TGTGCCAGCAGTGCGGACAGGGGAGCCCCCGTCGCCAAAAACATTCAGTACTTC CASSADRGAPVAKNIQYF
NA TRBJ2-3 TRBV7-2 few TGTGCCAGCAGCTTAGCGGCCGGGGGGCTAGATACGCAGTATTTT CASSLAAGGLDTQYF
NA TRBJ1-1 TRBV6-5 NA TGTGCCAGCAGTCCACGACTCAGGGAGGGTGAAGCTTTCTTT CASSPRLREGEAFF
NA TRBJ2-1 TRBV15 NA TGTGCCACCAGCCAACAGGGTGATTACAATGAGCAGTTCTTC CATSQQGDYNEQFF
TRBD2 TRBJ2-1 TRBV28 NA TGTGCCAGCAGTCTCCCCGCGGGGGGCTCCTACAATGAGCAGTTCTTC CASSLPAGGSYNEQFF
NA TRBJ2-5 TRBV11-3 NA TGTGCCAGCAGCCCCCCTAGTCAGGAGACCCAGTACTTC CASSPPSQETQYF
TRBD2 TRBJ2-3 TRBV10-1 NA TGCGCCAGCAGTCTTAGAGCGGGGGGGGTCACAGATACGCAGTATTTT CASSLRAGGVTDTQYF
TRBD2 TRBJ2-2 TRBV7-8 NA TGTGCCAGCAGCTTACGGGACCCCGGACTAGTCAACACCGGGGAGCTGTTTTTT CASSLRDPGLVNTGELFF
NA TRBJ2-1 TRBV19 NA TGTGCCAGTACCTCGACCCCCGGGAAGACGGACAATGAGCAGTTCTTC CASTSTPGKTDNEQFF
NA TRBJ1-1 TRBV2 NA TGTGCCCGAGAGGGTTCGAACACTGAAGCTTTCTTT CAREGSNTEAFF
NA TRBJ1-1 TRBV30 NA TGTGCCTGGAGTTCCAGGGAGGGATCTGAAGCTTTCTTT CAWSSREGSEAFF
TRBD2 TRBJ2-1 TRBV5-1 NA TGCGCCGGCGGTGGGGGACTAGCGGAATACAATGAGCAGTTCTTC CAGGGGLAEYNEQFF
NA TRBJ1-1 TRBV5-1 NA TGCGCCAGCAGCTTGGCCACAGGCCTAATTACGGGAGCTGAAGCTTTCTTT CASSLATGLITGAEAFF
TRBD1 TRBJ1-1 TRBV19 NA TGTGCCAGTAGTGTGGGGTTTGACAGGGGGCGGACTGAAGCTTTCTTT CASSVGFDRGRTEAFF
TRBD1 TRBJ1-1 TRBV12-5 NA TGTGCTAGTGGTTTGTCCACAGGGGCCCAAGCTTTCTTT CASGLSTGAQAFF
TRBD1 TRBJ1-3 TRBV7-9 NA TGTGCCAGCATGACAGGGAGTGGAAACACCATATATTTT CASMTGSGNTIYF
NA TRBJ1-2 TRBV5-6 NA TGTGCCAGCAGCTCAGGACTCAGAGCTAACTATGGCTACCCCTTC CASSSGLRANYGYPF
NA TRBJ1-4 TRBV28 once TGTGCCAGCAGTTCCCAATCATCGAGCCAGGGGATAAAGGGAAAACTGTTTTTT CASSSQSSSQGIKGKLFF
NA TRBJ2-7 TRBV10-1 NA TGCGCCAGTCTCGGTCCACCAACCTCCTACGAGCAGTACTTC CASLGPPTSYEQYF
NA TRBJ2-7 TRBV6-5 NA TGTGCCAGCCTTGACCGTCAGGGCTCCTACGAGCAGTACTTC CASLDRQGSYEQYF
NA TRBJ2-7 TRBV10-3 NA TGTGCCATCACGGGGACAAGTGGCGAGCAGTACTTC CAITGTSGEQYF
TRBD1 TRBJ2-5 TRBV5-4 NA TGTGCCAGCAGCGTCAGGGGGTTTGGAGAGACCCAGTACTTC CASSVRGFGETQYF
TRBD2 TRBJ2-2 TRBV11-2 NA TGTGCCAGCAGCTTCCCAAGGGCTAGCGGGGTGGGCGGCGGGGAGCTGTTTTTT CASSFPRASGVGGGELFF
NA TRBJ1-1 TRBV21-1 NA TGTGCCAGCAGCATTAAAAACGGGACAGGGGGCGTAGGGACTGAAGCTTTCTTT CASSIKNGTGGVGTEAFF
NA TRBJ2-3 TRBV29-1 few TGCAGCGTGATTGAGGGCGGCAAAGGTACGCAGTATTTT CSVIEGGKGTQYF
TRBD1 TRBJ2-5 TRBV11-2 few TGTGCCAGCAGCCCTTCTGGGACAGGGGGCGAGACCCAGTACTTC CASSPSGTGGETQYF
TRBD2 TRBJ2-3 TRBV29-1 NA TGCAGCGTTGTTCGCCTAGCGGGGTCAGGAGATACGCAGTATTTT CSVVRLAGSGDTQYF
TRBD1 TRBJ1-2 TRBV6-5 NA TGTGCCAGCAGTTTGACAGGGTTGTATGGCTACACCTTC CASSLTGLYGYTF
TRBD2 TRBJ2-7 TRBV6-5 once TGTGCCAGCAGGGGCGGGAGCTCCTACGAGCAGTACTTC CASRGGSSYEQYF
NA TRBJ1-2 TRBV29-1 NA TGCAGCGTACCGCTCCCCGGGAACTATGGCTACACCTTC CSVPLPGNYGYTF
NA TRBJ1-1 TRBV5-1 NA TGCGCCAGCAGCCCCGGGAGGGGCGGCACTGAAGCTTTCTTT CASSPGRGGTEAFF
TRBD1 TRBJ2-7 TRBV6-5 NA TGTGCCAGCAGAACAGGGGTACAGGTCCACGAGCAGTACTTC CASRTGVQVHEQYF
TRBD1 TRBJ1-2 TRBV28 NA TGTGCCAGCAGTACCCGGGACAGGGACCTCTATGGCTACACCTTC CASSTRDRDLYGYTF
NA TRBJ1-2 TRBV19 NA TGTGCCAGTAGCCCTCCGGCTGGGCCAGGGGCTAACTATGGCTACACCTTC CASSPPAGPGANYGYTF
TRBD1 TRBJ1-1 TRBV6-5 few TGTGCCAGCAGGGAACTCAGGGGGAGGTGGACTGAAGCTTTCTTT CASRELRGRWTEAFF
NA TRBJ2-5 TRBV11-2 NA TGTGCCAGCAGCTTAACGGGCCTCGGGGAGAAGACCCAGTACTTC CASSLTGLGEKTQYF
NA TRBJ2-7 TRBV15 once TGTGCCACCAGCAGAGATGAAACCGGGAGCTCCTACGAGCAGTACTTC CATSRDETGSSYEQYF